This T cell receptor (beta chain) emerged from a study of T-cell reconstitution after alpha-beta-depleted transplantation in children. Study findings and constraints: About two months after transplant, alpha-beta T cells reportedly came from several hundred expanded graft clones. Recipient T cells and thymic progenitors that survived were the source of the high TCRbeta diversity seen at day 60 in some patients. T-cell counts and diversity at one year post-transplant came mainly from newly produced T cells.

The J segment lost 3 bases and the V segment lost 6 bases, leaving 12 bases of the junction unmatched. The CDR3 sequence is 16 residues long. As it was prepared, the TCRbeta library received unique molecular identifiers. TCRdb reanalysed the PCR reads using MiXCR and keeps one entry per CDR3 protein. The table records fewer than 550,000 distinct CDR3 sequences, under 20% of them present only once. Remarks on this clonotype: What it recognizes is unknown.

The material sequenced was PBMCs, mostly from graft donor cells, taken 360 days after TCRalphabeta/CD19-depleted stem cell transplant. The chain has TRBV12-3 or TRBV12-4 and TRBJ2-5, with 8 bases fitting TRBD2. This TCR derives from a boy in the first two years of life who had a stem cell transplant for Wiskott-Aldrich syndrome, so the T cells may come from the graft donor. CDR3 coding DNA: TGTGCCAGCAGAGGGGCCCGCCGGGAGGGGAAAGAGACCCAGTACTTC. Amino acids: CASRGARREGKETQYF.